The present TCR beta chain was sequenced within a study of cytomegalovirus exposure and HLA in healthy donors (dated by TCRdb to 2016 to 2017). For context, the study as a whole: In an earlier analysis of 587 of the donors, 250 to 300 Gb of sequence data and about 110 million unique TCR beta sequences from roughly 180 million T cells were reported. The study aimed to test whether signatures of past pathogen exposure could be identified by cataloging public T cell receptors. Every repertoire in the discovery cohort had been generated on one and the same sequencing platform. To decide whether each TCR beta V gene segment behaved as functional or pseudogenic, an earlier analysis of some 600 of the donors relied on high-throughput TCR beta sequencing. HLA typing covered class I and class II loci at four-digit resolution. An early release that covered some 630 HLA-typed donors contained approximately 300 gigabases of sequencing data and tens of millions of unique TCR sequences. In a later analysis, previously published TCR beta repertoires from hundreds of donors were re-analyzed and high-resolution HLA genotyping was added so that TCR occurrence patterns could be studied. In addition to the first cohort of 650 to 750 subjects, a separate validation cohort of some 120 different subjects was used. Donor age, sex, ethnicity and CMV serostatus were collected together with the repertoire data. Rather than drawing on any new phenotypic data, the later analysis identified candidate immune exposures from TCR beta sequences and the way those sequences occurred across donors. A later genetic analysis used genome-wide SNP genotypes for about 65% of the 666 donors, treating that subset as a discovery cohort. The genetic ancestry cluster associated with self-reported Caucasian donors included over 80% of the roughly 400 genotyped donors. A handful of DR-DQ haplotypes were treated as single units for association and clustering because of strong linkage in the cohort. High-throughput TCR immunosequencing, statistical association of individual TCRs with disease status, and machine learning were combined to predict cytomegalovirus infection status. Among about 360 genotyped donors of the cohort, an average of around 240,000 unique TCR beta nucleotide sequences were sequenced per donor, 15% to 20% of them non-productive. The T cell repertoires of 670 or so subjects were profiled by immunosequencing and related to cytomegalovirus serostatus. Typing coverage differed by locus: A, B, C, DRB1 and DQB1 were typed in roughly 620-630 donors, DQA1 in approximately 520, DPA1 in 600 to 610, and DPB1 in 450 to 480. What the work shows at the level of the full study, not this receptor alone: Several of the top co-occurrence clusters appeared to be linked to parvovirus B19, influenza, CMV and Epstein-Barr virus, according to a later analysis. In both the original and validation cohorts, the classifier was reported to diagnose cytomegalovirus status with high specificity and sensitivity. Fewer than 20 rarely observed V segments, including chromosome 9 orphons, were excluded from the earlier analysis of a few hundred of the donors because counts were too low. The authors suggested that the approach could potentially be generalized to other disease states and immunological phenotypes. When HLA alleles, especially DR and DQ, strongly co-occurred, attributing TCR associations to individual alleles was difficult. In a later analysis, more than 15,000 TCR beta sequences were associated with specific HLA alleles at a false discovery rate of 0.05. The only immune exposure information available for the cohort was CMV serostatus. Correlated functional status among segregating V segments might reflect linkage disequilibrium, but an unknown experimental factor could not be ruled out. In a later genetic analysis, fewer N-insertions in productive TCRs were reported among donors in an Asian-associated ancestry cluster than the roughly 700-donor mean. A further reported finding was that TCR beta sequences accurately predicted the HLA-A and HLA-B alleles for most subjects in the first cohort. Most CMV-associated TCR beta chains appeared to be HLA-restricted in a later analysis, and the HLA associations seemed to be driven largely by CMV exposure. Because HLA typing was missing for some donors at each locus, association tests included only the typed subset. A few of the identified cytomegalovirus-associated TCR beta chains were confirmed in vitro to be specific for cytomegalovirus antigens. In a later analysis, HLA-associated TCR beta chains showed more clonal expansion and lower generation probabilities than non-associated chains that were equally common. V-gene and J-gene trimming of TCR beta chains was associated with a missense DCLRE1C variant in a later genetic analysis, and the association was replicated in an independent cohort. The cohort was sequenced for TCR beta chains only, and without alpha or paired-chain data the features that could be detected were limited. In an earlier analysis of around 600 of the donors, most TCR beta V segments appeared in productive rearrangements about 87% or about 30% of the time, broadly matching IMGT annotations. The presence/absence analyses assumed that sequencing depth was roughly uniform across donors, and that assumption may not be true. Across donors, most TCR sequences were observed very rarely, whereas some public TCRs were present in many individuals. A later analysis found that TCR association rates varied across HLA loci, with DRB1 alleles showing the most associated TCRs and HLA-C alleles the fewest. A group of highly shared sequence variants was considered likely to be a technical artifact of the sequencing pipeline. The study listed 150 to 200 TCR beta chains as associated with cytomegalovirus.

As to this clone: Its antigen is currently not known. Base qualities are not at hand, and no much larger clone is one base apart.

The library came from the immunoSEQ multiplex PCR assay. For the multiplex PCR, a mixture combining 60 forward primers for TCR Vbeta segments and 13 reverse primers for TCR Jbeta segments was used. Amplification of the CDR3 region of rearranged TCR beta genes was performed with a multiplex PCR assay on genomic DNA. Amplified TCR beta libraries were sequenced as 87-base-pair reads on the Illumina HiSeq System. Turning to the authors' computational methods: A later analysis counted tens of millions of unique TCR beta chains across the 550 to 800 repertoires, and 10 million to 12 million of these chains were shared by at least two donors. Raw reads were error-corrected and collapsed into unique sequences by a nearest-neighbor algorithm in which closely related sequences were merged to remove PCR and sequencing errors. V, D and J gene segments were assigned by aligning CDR3 sequences to IMGT reference sequences. Each retained sequence needed at least a six-nucleotide match to both a V gene segment and a J gene segment. A rearrangement counted as productive if the CDR3 had no stop codons and remained in frame with V and J, and every other rearrangement counted as non-productive. Following IMGT convention, CDR3 was defined as the stretch from the second conserved V-encoded cysteine up to the conserved J-encoded phenylalanine. In an earlier analysis of 550 to 650 of the donors, sequences lacking an unambiguous match to a single V gene segment were excluded. In an earlier analysis of roughly 600 of the donors, a V segment was called functional when productive rearrangements were above 56.7%, and segregating when the standard deviation between donors exceeded 5%. A statistical classification framework was developed to diagnose cytomegalovirus status using the catalog of TCR beta chain sequences. In a later analysis, TCR nucleotide sequences were compared against IMGT/GENE-DB human TR gene sequences so that V and J genes could be assigned. Using the TCRdist pipeline, a later analysis assigned CDR3 sequences along with most-parsimonious VDJ recombination scenarios. In a later analysis, each TCR beta chain was defined by its CDR3 amino acid sequence together with its V-gene family, and reads lacking a unique V-gene family were excluded. As a way to deal with suspected cross-contamination and a sequencing artifact, a later analysis dropped hundreds of nucleotide sequences that were highly shared and had low generation probability. In a later analysis, a clonal expansion index was calculated for each public chain from normalized within-repertoire ranks of inferred template counts. Generation probabilities in a later analysis came from a VDJ recombination model fitted to out-of-frame rearrangements, and those results were checked against IGoR. In a later analysis, hypergeometric tests were used to score TCR-TCR, TCR-HLA and TCR-CMV co-occurrence, with a repertoire-size bias correction applied to TCR pairs. In a later analysis, false discovery rates were estimated by permuting HLA or CMV assignments 20 times. In a later analysis, co-occurring TCRs were grouped using DBSCAN, with TCRdist sequence similarity added in when clustering inside HLA-allele-positive subsets. Co-occurrence clustering excluded repertoires with fewer than 30,000 or more than 120,000 public chains, plus five with anomalous nucleotide sharing. Not all clones reach the TCRdb copy of this immuneACCESS table, which keeps in-frame sequences only. Checked studies attribute under half of the gap to unresolved V genes and leave the rest unexplained. The V and J calls and the clone size are those of that table, but D and trimming were determined from the DNA. The sample includes 110,000 or so clones, with roughly three quarters observed a single time. The ten largest clones add up to more than 2.5% of the sample.

The cohort comprised hundreds of healthy bone marrow donors. All cohort members were sampled while nominally healthy, although unrecorded immune exposures were likely present. The donor was CMV seronegative and belonged to the group of around 350 seronegative cohort members. Every donor gave a peripheral blood sample, and the peripheral blood mononuclear cells from that sample were used for TCR beta sequencing. The Qiagen DNeasy Blood Extraction Kit was used to extract genomic DNA from the blood cell samples. Sequencing was performed on PBMCs. The sequence was obtained from a man aged 25 to 40 in good health and CMV-seronegative.

The bases are TGTGCCAGCAGCTTAGACGGGACAGTGACTACGAACACCGGGGAGCTGTTTTTT. Translation gives CASSLDGTVTTNTGELFF. In this chain, TRBV11-2 is recombined with TRBJ2-2, with 7 central nucleotides matching TRBD1. As encoded in the germline V gene, CDR1 is SGHAT while CDR2 is FQNNGV. Spanning cysteine to phenylalanine, the CDR3 consists of 18 amino acids. Of the read, only the CDR3 DNA is kept; its 54 bases are in frame from base 1. The junction shows trimming of 0 bases on V and 0 bases on J, and the gene matches do not reach 7 bases of it.